These 21 T cell receptor beta chains share one sample of origin, sequenced in a study of blood T cell repertoires in COVID-19. TCRdb keeps only in-frame clones here, not all; method: immunoSEQ multiplex PCR. This table holds 140,000 to 150,000 clones, 80% found once. The specimen sequenced was peripheral blood. The receptors here all came from a man aged 65-85 years who had recovered from COVID-19.

V gene TRBV13 combines with J gene TRBJ2-1; unclear D gene. This CDR3 contains 13 residues. Trimming pared 10 bases from V and 4 bases from J, leaving 14 bases between. Per germline, CDR1 PRHDT and CDR2 FYEKMQ (reference sequence). The CDR3 nucleotides read TGTGCCATCCCGTCTGGCCCTTACAATGAGCAGTTCTTC. Amino acid sequence: CAIPSGPYNEQFF.

The gene calls are TRBV5-5 and TRBJ1-1; D is ambiguous. The germline V gene has CDR1 SGHKS and CDR2 YYEKEE (reference sequence). With 5 bases removed from V and 1 base from J, the gap between germline ends came to 9 bases. CDR3 length equals 13 residues. CDR3 sequence: CASSPGWNTEAFF. CDR3 sequence (DNA): TGTGCCAGCAGTCCGGGATGGAACACTGAAGCTTTCTTT.

The V and J genes are TRBV28 and TRBJ2-7, with 7 nucleotides matching TRBD2. The CDR3 runs 15 residues. Germline loops: CDR1 MDHEN, CDR2 SYDVKM. Losses at the gene ends were 8 bases for V and 2 bases for J; bases not matched to a gene: 12. The CDR3 loop reads CASSPPGLITYEQYF. Here the CDR3 DNA reads TGTGCCAGCTCCCCCCCGGGACTAATCACCTACGAGCAGTACTTC.

V is TRBV14 and J is TRBJ1-2, with D possibly TRBD1 on 6 matching bases. This CDR3 contains 13 residues. Germline V gene data show CDR1 as SGHDN and CDR2 as FVKESK. Trimming removed 1 base at V and 4 bases at J, with 7 bases between. The CDR3 DNA follows: TGTGCCAGCAGCCAAGTACAGGGCTATGGCTACACCTTC. Translation: CASSQVQGYGYTF.

In this sample, this clone turned up a few times. The V call is TRBV5-1, the J call TRBJ2-7; 9 nucleotides line up with TRBD2. CDR1 and CDR2 (germline): SGHRS, YFSETQ. The J segment lost 1 base and the V segment lost 4 bases, leaving 12 bases of the junction unmatched. This CDR3 is 17 amino acids long. CDR3 sequence reads: CASSPSGGTSRSYEQYF. The CDR3 DNA reads TGCGCCAGCAGCCCCTCTGGAGGGACTAGCAGGTCCTACGAGCAGTACTTC.

In DNA, the CDR3 is TGTGCCAGCAGCCCCGGGACAGGGCTTCACGAGCAGTACTTC. The encoded protein is CASSPGTGLHEQYF. The chain employs TRBV3-1 (or the pseudogene TRBV3-2) and TRBJ2-7; TRBD1 matches at 9 bases. The germline CDR1 and CDR2 sequences are LGHDT and YNNKEL (reference sequence). The CDR3 covers 14 residues. V dropped 4 bases and J dropped 5; count of bases not matched to a gene: 6.

This rearrangement joins TRBV7-6 to TRBJ1-4; the D gene is possibly TRBD1 (6 bases). Germline-derived CDR1 and CDR2 are SGHVS and FNYEAQ. The V end was cut by 2 bases, the J end by 4 bases, with 14 bases between. The CDR3 has 16 residues. CDR3 in amino acids: CASSLSPGQINEKLFF. The CDR3 DNA is TGTGCCAGCAGCTTAAGCCCGGGACAAATTAATGAAAAACTGTTTTTT. Combining the CDR3 with reference TRBV7-6 and TRBJ1-4 gives the whole variable domain GAGVSQSPRYKVTKRGQDVALRCDPISGHVSLYWYRQALGQGPEFLTYFNYEAQQDKSGLPNDRFSAERPEGSISTLTIQRTEQRDSAMYRCASSLSPGQINEKLFFGSGTQLSVL.

The V gene is TRBV6-2 or TRBV6-3, the J gene TRBJ1-1; D is perhaps TRBD1 (6 bases). The CDR3 loop spans 16 amino acids. Trimming took 0 bases from V and 2 from J, leaving 13 bases between them. Germline CDR1 and CDR2: MNHEY and SVGEGT. CDR3 nucleotide sequence: TGTGCCAGCAGTTACTCGGGGGACACTCTTAACACTGAAGCTTTCTTT. Encoded protein: CASSYSGDTLNTEAFF.

The gene calls are TRBV27 and TRBJ2-1; D is undetermined. The CDR3 consists of 10 residues. V was pared by 8 bases and J by 5 bases, with 4 bases between. Germline CDR1 is MNHEY and CDR2 is SMNVEV (reference sequence). CDR3 loop: CASGDNEQFF. DNA for the CDR3: TGTGCCAGCGGAGACAATGAGCAGTTCTTC.

CDR3 amino acids: CASTPDTGELFF. Here the CDR3 DNA reads TGTGCCAGCACCCCGGACACCGGGGAGCTGTTTTTT. The chain uses TRBV9 and TRBJ2-2; D is unresolved. Looked up from germline, CDR1 is SGDLS and CDR2 is YYNGEE. The CDR3 totals 12 residues. Trimming removed 6 bases from V and 3 bases from J, with 6 bases in between.

The V gene is TRBV7-9, the J gene TRBJ1-4, with 7 bases lining up with TRBD1. The J segment lost 0 bases and the V segment lost 2 bases, leaving 0 bases of the junction unmatched. The CDR3 contains 15 residues. Germline V gene lookup returns CDR1 SEHNR and CDR2 FQNEAQ (reference sequence). CDR3 DNA sequence: TGTGCCAGCAGCTTACAGGGGGCAACTAATGAAAAACTGTTTTTT. It translates to CASSLQGATNEKLFF.

CDR3 DNA sequence: TGTGCCAGCAGCTTAACAGGGGGCGAGCTTCGTGGCTACACCTTC. It encodes CASSLTGGELRGYTF. This sequence joins TRBV7-9 and TRBJ1-2; TRBD1 agrees at 9 bases. From germline, CDR1 is SEHNR and CDR2 FQNEAQ (reference sequence). V was pared by 2 bases and J by 7 bases, with 8 bases of the junction left unmatched. CDR3 length: 15 amino acids. Full variable domain (rest looked up from reference TRBV7-9 and TRBJ1-2): DTGVSQNPRHKITKRGQNVTFRCDPISEHNRLYWYRQTLGQGPEFLTYFQNEAQLEKSRLLSDRFSAERPKGSFSTLEIQRTEQGDSAMYLCASSLTGGELRGYTFGSGTRLTVV.

A word on this clone: Other DNA sequences of this sample code for an identical CDR3. The J gene is TRBJ2-5, the V gene TRBV5-1; TRBD1 matches at 12 bases. The CDR3 consists of 15 residues. Looked up from germline, CDR1 is SGHRS and CDR2 is YFSETQ. The ends lost 4 bases at V and 5 bases at J; junction bases unmatched: 6. CDR3 nucleotide sequence: TGCGCCAGCAGCCGGGGGACAGGGGGCAGGGAGACCCAGTACTTC. It codes for CASSRGTGGRETQYF. Full variable domain (outside the CDR3, taken from reference TRBV5-1 and TRBJ2-5): KAGVTQTPRYLIKTRGQQVTLSCSPISGHRSVSWYQQTPGQGLQFLFEYFSETQRNKGNFPGRFSGRQFSNSRSEMNVSTLELGDSALYLCASSRGTGGRETQYFGPGTRLLVL.

This clone was counted only a few times. This chain links TRBV18 with TRBJ2-7, with 11 positions matching TRBD2. Germline V gene data show CDR1 as KGHSH and CDR2 as LQKENI. With V trimmed by 3 bases and J by 2 bases, 6 bases remained unmatched. This CDR3 contains 16 residues. The CDR3 sequence is CASSPLTSGSPYEQYF. In nucleotides, the CDR3 is TGTGCCAGCTCACCTCTTACTAGCGGGAGCCCCTACGAGCAGTACTTC.

V and J are TRBV11-2 and TRBJ1-1, with D perhaps TRBD1 (6 bases). This CDR3 comprises 14 residues. Germline loops: CDR1 SGHAT, CDR2 FQNNGV. The V and J ends lost 3 bases and 0 bases respectively, with 8 bases between them. The CDR3 loop is CASSFGQLNTEAFF. The DNA for the CDR3 is TGTGCCAGCAGCTTTGGACAGCTGAACACTGAAGCTTTCTTT.

This clone came up once. The V and J genes are TRBV6-1 and TRBJ2-3; no reliable D call. This CDR3 contains 15 residues. The V and J ends lost 3 bases and 1 base respectively, with 11 bases between them. The germline V gene has CDR1 MNHNS and CDR2 SASEGT. Here the CDR3 DNA reads TGTGCCAGCAGTGATCGGCAGGCTCGCACAGATACGCAGTATTTT. It is translated as CASSDRQARTDTQYF.

This chain connects TRBV9 to TRBJ2-5; TRBD2 agrees at 7 bases. Trimming removed 4 bases from V and 2 bases from J; junction bases left unmatched: 5. In germline, CDR1 is SGDLS, CDR2 YYNGEE. CDR3 length: 14 residues. The chain's CDR3 is CASSPSREQETQYF. The CDR3 DNA sequence: TGTGCCAGCAGCCCCTCGCGGGAGCAAGAGACCCAGTACTTC. The entire variable domain, with the rest obtained from reference TRBV9 and TRBJ2-5, is as follows: DSGVTQTPKHLITATGQRVTLRCSPRSGDLSVYWYQQSLDQGLQFLIQYYNGEERAKGNILERFSAQQFPDLHSELNLSSLELGDSALYFCASSPSREQETQYFGPGTRLLVL.

This rearrangement joins TRBV5-4 to TRBJ1-2, with D unclear. Trimming shortened V by 4 bases and J by 8 bases, and 18 bases separated the two germline ends. Germline CDR1 and CDR2: SGHNT and YYREEE (reference sequence). The CDR3 is 14 residues long. The chain's CDR3 is CASSQTEFWVGYTF. The DNA of the CDR3 is TGTGCCAGCAGCCAGACTGAGTTTTGGGTGGGCTACACCTTC.

This clone was counted between two and nine times. The V and J genes are TRBV9 and TRBJ2-1; TRBD2 matches 8 bases. The germline V gene encodes CDR1 SGDLS and CDR2 YYNGEE. The CDR3 is made up of 15 amino acids. J was trimmed by 3 bases and V by 2 bases; bases with no gene match: 4. The CDR3 DNA follows: TGTGCCAGCAGCGTGGGACTAGAGAACTACAATGAGCAGTTCTTC. Amino acid sequence: CASSVGLENYNEQFF.

CDR3 residues: CASSSAPGAGGSEQYF. CDR3 coding DNA: TGTGCCAGCAGTTCCGCCCCCGGAGCGGGAGGGAGCGAGCAGTACTTC. This chain links TRBV6-2 or TRBV6-3 with TRBJ2-7, with 10 bases aligning to TRBD2. The CDR3 totals 16 residues. CDR1 is MNHEY and CDR2 is SVGEGT in the germline V gene. Trimming took 4 bases from V and 6 from J; bases not matched to a gene: 12.

CDR3 loop: CASQGGPLYEQYF. DNA for the CDR3: TGTGCCAGCCAAGGGGGCCCCCTCTACGAGCAGTACTTC. The chain couples TRBV6-5 to TRBJ2-7; TRBD1 matches at 7 bases. With 8 bases clipped from V and 3 bases from J, the junction kept 7 bases outside the gene matches. This CDR3 has 13 residues. CDR1 MNHEY and CDR2 SVGAGI come from the germline V gene.